Below are 30 T cell receptor beta chains sequenced from a single sample in a study of OX40 agonist ivuxolimab in advanced cancers. Profiling relied on immunoSEQ multiplex PCR, and the TCRdb table lists in-frame clones only, not all of them. Here the sample spans around 68,000 clones, 86% being singletons. Here the sequenced sample was CD4+ or CD8+ T cells sorted from blood, taken in a trial of the OX40 agonist ivuxolimab. The receptors come from an adult with an advanced solid tumor such as melanoma, head and neck, liver or kidney cancer.

The V gene is TRBV5-1, the J gene TRBJ2-7; TRBD2 agrees at 9 bases. CDR1 and CDR2 (germline): SGHRS, YFSETQ. CDR3 size: 16 residues. J gave up 3 bases and V 6 bases, and 13 bases lay outside the gene matches. As DNA, the CDR3 is TGCGCCAGCAACTCCCAGGGGATTAGCGGGGGCTACGAGCAGTACTTC. This translates into CASNSQGISGGYEQYF.

This sequence joins TRBV5-4 and TRBJ2-3, with 7 positions matching TRBD2. The CDR3 runs to 17 residues. Germline V lookup: CDR1 SGHNT, CDR2 YYREEE (reference sequence). After removal of 4 bases from V and 4 bases from J, the junction contained 15 bases not matched to a gene. The CDR3 sequence is CASSPTSNWGGADTQYF. The DNA of the CDR3 is TGTGCCAGCAGCCCTACCTCCAACTGGGGGGGGGCAGATACGCAGTATTTT.

The chain carries TRBV4-2 and TRBJ2-1; possible D gene TRBD2, 5 bases. The germline V gene encodes CDR1 LGHNA and CDR2 YNFKEQ. The CDR3 is 13 residues long. Trimming took 0 bases from V and 9 from J, leaving 9 bases between them. The CDR3 sequence: CASSQDRSGEQFF. The CDR3 DNA follows: TGTGCCAGCAGCCAAGATAGAAGCGGTGAGCAGTTCTTC.

The rearrangement links TRBV5-6 to TRBJ1-2; possible D gene TRBD1, 6 bases. The CDR3 is 13 amino acids. Trimming removed 5 bases at V and 1 base at J, with 9 bases between. Germline CDR1 reads SGHDT; CDR2 reads YYEEEE. CDR3: CASRVRGNYGYTF. CDR3 coding DNA: TGTGCCAGCAGAGTCAGGGGTAACTATGGCTACACCTTC.

V is TRBV5-1 and J is TRBJ2-5; 8 nucleotides match TRBD2. The CDR3 sequence is 17 residues long. Germline CDR1 reads SGHRS; CDR2 reads YFSETQ. V trimming: 3 bases; J trimming: 1 base; junction bases outside the gene matches: 11. The CDR3 nucleotides are TGCGCCAGCAGCTCCCGCTCCCGAGCGGGAGCCCAAGAGACCCAGTACTTC. Residues: CASSSRSRAGAQETQYF.

This clone came up once. J is TRBJ2-3 and V is TRBV19, with D perhaps given as TRBD1 or TRBD2 (6 bases each). The CDR3 spans 14 residues. Per the germline V gene, CDR1 is LNHDA and CDR2 is SQIVND (reference sequence). Trimming took off 5 bases at V and 3 bases at J, with 12 bases between the two ends. In nucleotides, the CDR3 is TGTGCCAGTAGTCCGCAGGGGAGGACAGATACGCAGTATTTT. As protein: CASSPQGRTDTQYF.

V gene TRBV7-9 combines with J gene TRBJ2-7; D is perhaps TRBD1 (6 bases). The CDR3 extends over 13 amino acids. V gave up 7 bases and J gave up 4 bases, with 14 bases separating them. In germline, CDR1 is SEHNR, CDR2 FQNEAQ (reference sequence). CDR3 region: CASNPGVGYEQYF. CDR3 in DNA: TGTGCCAGCAACCCAGGGGTGGGTTACGAGCAGTACTTC.

This chain links TRBV5-1 with TRBJ1-1; D is uncertain. This CDR3 contains 14 residues. V shed 3 bases and J shed 0 bases, with 9 bases lying between them. Per the germline V gene, CDR1 is SGHRS and CDR2 is YFSETQ. DNA for the CDR3: TGCGCCAGCAGCTCCCACACCATGAACACTGAAGCTTTCTTT. Encoded protein: CASSSHTMNTEAFF.

The chain recombines TRBV2 with TRBJ2-7, with D perhaps given as TRBD1 or TRBD2 (5 bases each). Between the trimmed V and J ends, which lost 8 bases and 3 bases, there was a span of 14 bases. Germline lookup yields CDR1 SNHLY and CDR2 FYNNEI. The length of the CDR3 is 13 residues. CDR3 coding DNA: TGTGCCAGCTCCCGGGGCGAGGTCTACGAGCAGTACTTC. It encodes CASSRGEVYEQYF.

The J gene is TRBJ2-2, the V gene TRBV5-1; 9 nucleotides align to TRBD1. V was pared by 1 base and J by 6 bases, with 1 base of the junction left unmatched. This CDR3 spans 14 amino acids. The V gene's germline CDR1 is SGHRS and CDR2 YFSETQ. The CDR3 DNA follows: TGCGCCAGCAGCTTGACAGGGGGCTCCGGGGAGCTGTTTTTT. It translates to CASSLTGGSGELFF. Variable domain in full (rest from reference TRBV5-1 and TRBJ2-2): KAGVTQTPRYLIKTRGQQVTLSCSPISGHRSVSWYQQTPGQGLQFLFEYFSETQRNKGNFPGRFSGRQFSNSRSEMNVSTLELGDSALYLCASSLTGGSGELFFGEGSRLTVL.

Only one count was recorded for this clone. The rearrangement uses TRBV6-1 and TRBJ2-6; D not resolved. Germline values: CDR1 MNHNS, CDR2 SASEGT. This CDR3 region has 13 residues. The ends were cut back, 8 bases at V and 2 bases at J, with 7 bases in the middle. This CDR3 is CASLKAGANVLTF. For the CDR3, the DNA is TGTGCCAGCTTAAAGGCTGGGGCCAACGTCCTGACTTTC.

The CDR3 loop is CASSLGGASAGELFF. CDR3 nucleotides: TGTGCCAGCAGCCTCGGTGGGGCATCCGCCGGGGAGCTGTTTTTT. This chain connects TRBV7-9 to TRBJ2-2; D possibly corresponds to TRBD1 (5 bases). The CDR3 has 15 residues. CDR1 is SEHNR and CDR2 is FQNEAQ in the germline V gene (reference sequence). Between the trimmed V and J ends, which lost 5 bases and 6 bases, there was a span of 16 bases.

The chain carries TRBV5-1 and TRBJ1-2; tentative D call: TRBD1 (5 bases). V was clipped by 7 bases and J by 5 bases, with 12 bases between them. The CDR3 consists of 12 residues. The germline gives CDR1 SGHRS, CDR2 YFSETQ. In DNA form, the CDR3 reads TGCGCCAGCTCCGAGGGACGTTATGGCTACACCTTC. This sequence encodes CASSEGRYGYTF.

The genes are TRBV5-6 and TRBJ1-6, with D possibly matching TRBD1 (6 bases). CDR3 length: 14 amino acids. Germline lookup yields CDR1 SGHDT and CDR2 YYEEEE. With 2 bases removed from V and 9 bases from J, the gap between germline ends came to 12 bases. Written as DNA, the CDR3 is TGTGCCAGCAGCTTCAGGGGACTTTTTTCACCCCTCCACTTT. Its protein is CASSFRGLFSPLHF.

The chain uses TRBV4-1 and TRBJ1-1; no clear D gene. The ends were cut back, 3 bases at V and 2 bases at J, with 13 bases in the middle. Germline V gives CDR1 MGHRA, CDR2 YSYEKL. The CDR3 is 15 amino acids. The CDR3 protein is CASSQTSRTNTEAFF. In nucleotides, the CDR3 is TGCGCCAGCAGCCAGACAAGTCGGACCAACACTGAAGCTTTCTTT.

V gene TRBV6-6 combines with J gene TRBJ2-1, with TRBD1 matching over 10 bases. After removal of 10 bases from V and 3 bases from J, the junction contained 6 bases not matched to a gene. The CDR3 has 14 amino acids. The germline V gene encodes CDR1 MNHNY and CDR2 SVGAGI (reference sequence). The CDR3 sequence is CATTRDRGYNEQFF. As DNA, the CDR3 is TGTGCCACCACCAGGGACAGGGGCTACAATGAGCAGTTCTTC.

This clone has just one count. V and J are TRBV19 and TRBJ1-1; possible D gene TRBD1, 5 bases. The germline CDR1 and CDR2 sequences are LNHDA and SQIVND (reference sequence). Trimming took 4 bases from V and 1 from J, leaving 7 bases between them. This CDR3 has 13 amino acids. CDR3 DNA: TGTGCCAGTAGTACCACAGGGAACACTGAAGCTTTCTTT. Its protein product is CASSTTGNTEAFF.

This clone was observed once. CDR3 in amino acids: CASSLREGPYNEQFF. CDR3 nucleotides: TGCGCCAGCAGCTTGCGGGAGGGCCCCTACAATGAGCAGTTCTTC. The chain is built from TRBV5-1 and TRBJ2-1; 8 nucleotides line up with TRBD2. Germline assignment: CDR1 SGHRS and CDR2 YFSETQ. V shed 1 base, J shed 2 bases, and the junction held 2 bases outside the gene matches. The CDR3 is 15 amino acids.

The chain employs TRBV7-9 and TRBJ1-5, with unresolved D. Germline CDR1 and CDR2: SEHNR and FQNEAQ (reference sequence). The CDR3 runs 16 residues. V was cut by 5 bases and J by 6 bases, with 20 bases left in between. The CDR3 here is CASSQGSSAASQPQHF. The CDR3 DNA is TGTGCCAGCAGCCAAGGGTCCTCCGCGGCGAGTCAGCCCCAGCATTTT.

This clone occurred once. The chain links TRBV7-9 to TRBJ2-3; tentative D call: TRBD2 (6 bases). With 1 base removed from V and 2 bases from J, the gap between germline ends came to 10 bases. CDR3 size: 15 residues. The germline V gene encodes CDR1 SEHNR and CDR2 FQNEAQ (reference sequence). CDR3 sequence (DNA): TGTGCCAGCAGCTTAGGGGGAGGAGTCACAGATACGCAGTATTTT. Protein product: CASSLGGGVTDTQYF.

The gene calls are TRBV6-1 and TRBJ2-4; no reliable D call. V dropped 0 bases and J dropped 3 bases, with 6 bases sitting between them. From germline, CDR1 is MNHNS and CDR2 SASEGT. CDR3 length equals 14 residues. The CDR3 DNA reads TGTGCCAGCAGTGAAGCGGGATACAAAAACATTCAGTACTTC. Amino acid sequence: CASSEAGYKNIQYF.

The chain links TRBV14 to TRBJ2-1, with D perhaps TRBD2 (5 bases). Germline CDR1 is SGHDN and CDR2 is FVKESK. This CDR3 contains 17 residues. V was clipped by 3 bases and J by 0 bases, with 15 bases between them. In DNA form, the CDR3 reads TGTGCCAGCAGCCAGCCCCTCGGCGGGCCCTCCTACAATGAGCAGTTCTTC. Its protein product is CASSQPLGGPSYNEQFF.

The V and J genes are TRBV28 and TRBJ1-1; 9 bases agree with TRBD1. The trim removed 8 bases at V and 1 base at J, leaving 11 bases unmatched. The CDR3 runs 16 residues. Per the germline V gene, CDR1 is MDHEN and CDR2 is SYDVKM. This CDR3 reads CASGSPGQGPNTEAFF. The CDR3 bases are TGTGCCAGCGGAAGCCCGGGACAGGGACCGAACACTGAAGCTTTCTTT.

V is TRBV11-1 and J is TRBJ2-5; the match to TRBD2 covers 7 bases. CDR3 length equals 13 residues. V shed 3 bases, J shed 3 bases, and the junction held 1 base outside the gene matches. In germline, CDR1 is SGHAT, CDR2 FQDESV (reference sequence). The CDR3 bases are TGTGCCAGCAGCTTTGCGGGAGAAGAGACCCAGTACTTC. Translation: CASSFAGEETQYF. Full variable domain (rest looked up from reference TRBV11-1 and TRBJ2-5): EAEVAQSPRYKITEKSQAVAFWCDPISGHATLYWYRQILGQGPELLVQFQDESVVDDSQLPKDRFSAERLKGVDSTLKIQPAELGDSAMYLCASSFAGEETQYFGPGTRLLVL.

J is TRBJ1-2 and V is TRBV4-1, with 9 nucleotides matching TRBD1. J was trimmed by 4 bases and V by 3 bases; bases with no gene match: 9. CDR1 and CDR2 (germline): MGHRA, YSYEKL. The CDR3 runs 16 residues. CDR3 in DNA: TGCGCCAGCAGCCAGGGACAGGGTGGCTTTAGCTATGGCTACACCTTC. This gives the protein CASSQGQGGFSYGYTF.

The chain is built from TRBV2 and TRBJ1-1; D is unresolved. The CDR3 length is 14 residues. CDR1 and CDR2 (germline): SNHLY, FYNNEI. V was trimmed by 3 bases and J by 2 bases, leaving 10 bases between them. The CDR3 spells CASSEWEANTEAFF. The CDR3 DNA reads as TGTGCCAGCAGTGAGTGGGAGGCTAACACTGAAGCTTTCTTT.

A word on this clone: Its ends do not fully match the called genes, so a read error is possible. This rearrangement joins TRBV5-4 to TRBJ1-3, with D tentatively TRBD1 (5 bases). The CDR3 length is 16 residues. Germline V gene lookup returns CDR1 SGHNT and CDR2 YYREEE (reference sequence). CDR3 in DNA: TGTGCCAGCACCTTGGAGGGAAGGGGCTCTGGAAACACCATATATTTT. This translates into CASTLEGRGSGNTIYF.

This sequence joins TRBV10-3 and TRBJ1-1; the D gene is possibly TRBD1 (6 bases). This CDR3 contains 14 residues. Trimming left V 4 bases short and J 0 bases short, with 9 bases between. CDR1 and CDR2 from the germline V gene are ENHRY and SYGVKD. The CDR3 DNA reads TGTGCCATCAGTGTCCAGGGGTTGAACACTGAAGCTTTCTTT. Translating it yields CAISVQGLNTEAFF.

The chain joins TRBV5-1 to TRBJ1-2; possibly TRBD1 for D (5 bases). This CDR3 is 15 amino acids long. The V gene's germline CDR1 is SGHRS and CDR2 YFSETQ. Trimming pared 4 bases from V and 2 bases from J, leaving 15 bases between. Here the CDR3 reads CASSLDSNSNYGYTF. The CDR3 DNA reads as TGCGCCAGCAGCCTAGACAGTAATTCCAACTATGGCTACACCTTC.

CDR3 in DNA: TGCGCCAGCAGCCTCGGACAGGGGGATATAGATACGCAGTATTTT. Encoded protein: CASSLGQGDIDTQYF. This chain connects TRBV4-1 to TRBJ2-3; TRBD1 aligns across 10 bases. The CDR3 is made up of 15 amino acids. Trimming cost V 4 bases and J 5 bases; bases outside gene matches: 6. CDR1 and CDR2 (germline): MGHRA, YSYEKL.